What follows are 21 T cell receptor beta chains derived from one specimen sequenced in a study of blood T cell repertoires in COVID-19. This table comes from immunoSEQ multiplex PCR, and its TCRdb copy is limited to in-frame clones, with some not included. The table includes roughly 230,000 clones, 80% to 90% detected once. The specimen was peripheral blood. The receptors originated from a man aged 40-50 years with acute or convalescent COVID-19.

This rearrangement joins TRBV11-3 to TRBJ1-6, with TRBD1 as a possible D gene (6 bases). The V end lost 9 bases, the J end lost 14 bases, and 17 bases lay between the germline ends. Germline V gene data show CDR1 as SGHNT and CDR2 as YENEEA. This CDR3 contains 12 residues. This CDR3 reads CARRYRVLALHF. DNA for the CDR3: TGTGCCAGGCGTTACAGGGTCCTCGCCCTCCACTTT.

This chain joins TRBV19 and TRBJ1-1, with no clear D. V lost 9 bases to trimming and J lost 0 bases, with 14 bases between them. Germline lookup yields CDR1 LNHDA and CDR2 SQIVND (reference sequence). The CDR3 spans 14 residues. The CDR3 coding sequence is TGTGCCAGCCTCTCAGAGGCTATGAACACTGAAGCTTTCTTT. As protein: CASLSEAMNTEAFF.

The chain couples TRBV5-4 to TRBJ2-7, with 12 bases fitting TRBD1. The CDR3 length is 14 residues. Germline V gene lookup returns CDR1 SGHNT and CDR2 YYREEE (reference sequence). V trimming: 2 bases; J trimming: 6 bases; junction bases outside the gene matches: 3. The chain's CDR3 is CASSLGTGGFEQYF. CDR3 DNA: TGTGCCAGCAGCTTAGGGACAGGGGGCTTCGAGCAGTACTTC. Together with reference TRBV5-4 and TRBJ2-7, the CDR3 gives the full variable domain: ETGVTQSPTHLIKTRGQQVTLRCSSQSGHNTVSWYQQALGQGPQFIFQYYREEENGRGNFPPRFSGLQFPNYSSELNVNALELDDSALYLCASSLGTGGFEQYFGPGTRLTVT.

This chain connects TRBV19 to TRBJ2-1; D remains ambiguous. The CDR3 contains 13 residues. CDR1 and CDR2 (germline): LNHDA, SQIVND (reference sequence). V was pared by 9 bases and J by 0 bases, with 9 bases between. CDR3 nucleotide sequence: TGTGCCAGGACACCCAGCTCCTACAATGAGCAGTTCTTC. Protein sequence: CARTPSSYNEQFF.

The rearrangement links TRBV9 to TRBJ2-3, with D perhaps TRBD1 (5 bases). Trimming removed 2 bases from V and 0 bases from J, with 10 bases in between. This CDR3 is 15 amino acids long. Germline V gene sequence: CDR1 SGDLS, CDR2 YYNGEE. CDR3 residues: CASSVQGISTDTQYF. In DNA, the CDR3 is TGTGCCAGCAGCGTGCAGGGTATCAGCACAGATACGCAGTATTTT.

This chain joins TRBV6-1 and TRBJ2-1, with D unclear. V lost 1 base, J lost 0 bases, and 7 bases lay in between. The CDR3 covers 15 residues. The germline CDR1 and CDR2 sequences are MNHNS and SASEGT. CDR3 sequence: CASSEGGSSYNEQFF. CDR3 nucleotides: TGTGCCAGCAGTGAAGGAGGTAGCTCCTACAATGAGCAGTTCTTC.

The V and J genes are TRBV7-2 and TRBJ2-5; D is unresolved. Germline V lookup: CDR1 SGHTA, CDR2 FQGNSA. V gave up 7 bases and J gave up 2 bases, with 5 bases separating them. The CDR3 has 11 amino acids. This CDR3 reads CASNSQETQYF. The CDR3, as DNA: TGTGCCAGCAACTCACAAGAGACCCAGTACTTC.

The chain is built from TRBV5-1 and TRBJ1-1; D is possibly TRBD1 (5 bases). The V end was cut by 2 bases, the J end by 1 base, with 12 bases between. This CDR3 is 15 amino acids long. Germline-derived CDR1 and CDR2 are SGHRS and YFSETQ. CDR3 sequence (DNA): TGCGCCAGCAGCTTTCAGGGCCAGGCGAACACTGAAGCTTTCTTT. Protein product: CASSFQGQANTEAFF.

This chain connects TRBV29-1 to TRBJ2-1; TRBD2 matches at 9 bases. CDR1 SQVTM and CDR2 ANQGSEA come from the germline V gene. The CDR3 is 15 residues long. V lost 7 bases, J lost 4 bases, and 11 bases stayed unmatched. The CDR3 spells CSGVGAGGTYNEQFF. Written as DNA, the CDR3 is TGCAGCGGGGTCGGAGCGGGGGGCACATACAATGAGCAGTTCTTC.

V usage is TRBV3-1 (or the pseudogene TRBV3-2) and J usage is TRBJ1-5, with D possibly TRBD1 on 6 matching bases. The CDR3 has 14 amino acids. Between the trimmed V and J ends, which lost 4 bases and 7 bases, there was a span of 14 bases. Germline loops: CDR1 LGHDT, CDR2 YNNKEL (reference sequence). The CDR3 sequence is CASSLQGFGQPQHF. In nucleotides, the CDR3 is TGTGCCAGCAGCCTACAGGGATTTGGACAGCCCCAGCATTTT.

Concerning this clone itself: One end of the junction varies from germline; a read error may be responsible. The rearrangement uses TRBV6-5 and TRBJ1-2; D is undetermined. Germline V gene data show CDR1 as MNHEY and CDR2 as SVGAGI. The length of the CDR3 is 14 residues. CDR3 bases: TGTGCCAGCAGTGACTCCTCAGAGGACTATGGCTACACCTTC. Translated: CASSDSSEDYGYTF.

V usage is TRBV19 and J usage is TRBJ2-6, with 12 nucleotides matching TRBD1. J was trimmed by 0 bases and V by 9 bases; bases with no gene match: 15. This CDR3 is 20 amino acids long. Germline V gives CDR1 LNHDA, CDR2 SQIVND (reference sequence). CDR3 DNA sequence: TGTGCCAGCACACGGGACAGGGGGCTAACAAGTCCCTCTGGGGCCAACGTCCTGACTTTC. It yields the protein CASTRDRGLTSPSGANVLTF.

This clone was detected once. The chain recombines TRBV7-2 with TRBJ2-1, with D possibly TRBD2 on 6 matching bases. The length of the CDR3 is 13 residues. With 6 bases removed from V and 7 bases from J, the gap between germline ends came to 13 bases. Germline CDR1 reads SGHTA; CDR2 reads FQGNSA. In DNA, the CDR3 is TGTGCCAGCAGGGGCGGGGTGGGGAATGAGCAGTTCTTC. It specifies CASRGGVGNEQFF.

This chain joins TRBV12-5 and TRBJ1-1, with 9 bases aligning to TRBD1. This CDR3 has 15 amino acids. The V segment lost 9 bases and the J segment 4 bases; nucleotides outside the gene matches: 12. In germline, CDR1 is LGHNT, CDR2 FRNRAP. CDR3 in DNA: TGTGCTAGCCACTTGGGACAGGGAGAGGTCACTGAAGCTTTCTTT. The encoded protein is CASHLGQGEVTEAFF.

This chain uses TRBV7-2 with TRBJ1-1, with D possibly matching TRBD1 (5 bases). The CDR3 runs to 13 residues. The germline V and J ends were trimmed by 1 base and 8 bases, with 11 bases remaining between them. The V gene's germline CDR1 is SGHTA and CDR2 FQGNSA. The CDR3 loop is CASSLDGGGEAFF. In nucleotides, the CDR3 is TGTGCCAGCAGCTTAGACGGGGGGGGAGAAGCTTTCTTT.

The rearrangement uses TRBV6-5 and TRBJ1-1; D gene uncertain. V dropped 5 bases and J dropped 12 bases, with 19 bases sitting between them. This CDR3 has 13 amino acids. Germline-derived CDR1 and CDR2 are MNHEY and SVGAGI. CDR3 DNA: TGTGCCAGCAGTCCATCACTTACATTGAGGCCTTTCTTT. Amino acids: CASSPSLTLRPFF.

The rearrangement joins TRBV12-3 or TRBV12-4 to TRBJ1-2; tentative D call: TRBD1 (6 bases). The germline V and J ends were trimmed by 5 bases and 2 bases, with 9 bases remaining between them. The length of the CDR3 is 13 residues. The CDR3 loop reads CASSIDRNYGYTF. The CDR3 DNA is TGTGCCAGCAGTATCGACAGGAACTATGGCTACACCTTC.

This sequence joins TRBV10-3 and TRBJ1-1; D is unresolved. The CDR3 sequence is 14 residues long. Germline lookup yields CDR1 ENHRY and CDR2 SYGVKD. Trimming took 0 bases from V and 5 from J, leaving 10 bases between them. The CDR3 region is CAISESRGGTEAFF. The DNA of the CDR3 is TGTGCCATCAGTGAGTCGAGAGGTGGGACTGAAGCTTTCTTT.

This clone was seen only a few times. The chain couples TRBV2 to TRBJ2-7; D is possibly TRBD1 (5 bases). CDR1 is SNHLY and CDR2 is FYNNEI in the germline V gene. The CDR3 extends over 14 amino acids. The germline V and J ends were trimmed by 4 bases and 7 bases, with 17 bases remaining between them. In nucleotides, the CDR3 is TGTGCCAGCAGTGTCCTTTTGGGGCTCGGGGAGCAGTACTTC. The encoded protein is CASSVLLGLGEQYF.

This chain uses TRBV6-5 with TRBJ2-7; D is possibly TRBD2 (6 bases). The germline V gene has CDR1 MNHEY and CDR2 SVGAGI. Trimming cost V 6 bases and J 6 bases, with 12 bases left between them. The CDR3 consists of 12 residues. The chain's CDR3 is CASRGRNGEQYF. CDR3 DNA sequence: TGTGCCAGCAGGGGGAGGAACGGCGAGCAGTACTTC.

There are a few counts of this clone. The rearrangement joins TRBV7-9 to TRBJ1-1; D gene ambiguous. This CDR3 region has 14 residues. Trimming shortened V by 2 bases and J by 0 bases, and 7 bases separated the two germline ends. Germline lookup yields CDR1 SEHNR and CDR2 FQNEAQ (reference sequence). This CDR3 is CASSLRHVNTEAFF. CDR3 bases: TGTGCCAGCAGCTTAAGACACGTGAACACTGAAGCTTTCTTT.